This record concerns one TCR beta chain sequence. Methods used by the authors: Amplification from reference gene primers served as the basis for estimated nucleated cell counts. This table comes from immunoSEQ multiplex PCR, and its TCRdb copy is limited to in-frame clones, with some not included. The V and J calls and clone size come from that table; D and trimming were worked out from the DNA. Of approximately 60,000 clones in the sample, about 78% were seen once. The data were taken from a study of blood T cell repertoires in COVID-19. Study-level background: The United States, Italy and Spain were the sources of the acute and convalescent COVID-19 samples. T cells, B-cell-depleted T cells, or PBMCs supplied cDNA or gDNA.

The sample was peripheral blood. This TCR derives from a woman at least 80 years old with acute or convalescent COVID-19.

The CDR3 is CASSPGTSMDYEQYF. Written as DNA, the CDR3 is TGTGCCAGCAGCCCAGGGACTAGTATGGACTACGAGCAGTACTTC. The chain uses TRBV5-4 and TRBJ2-7; 8 bases map to TRBD2. This CDR3 comprises 15 residues. CDR1 is SGHNT and CDR2 is YYREEE in the germline V gene (reference sequence). V lost 4 bases and J lost 3; bases outside the gene matches: 9.